This TCR beta chain came from a study of T cell responses to AZD1222 COVID-19 vaccine. A remark on this clone: Its antigen is not identified.

Repertoires were generated with immunoSEQ multiplex PCR, while TCRdb's copy carries only in-frame clones and drops some. The table has about 130,000 clones, about nine tenths seen once. Study-level results: At baseline, seropositivity was found in only five or six AZD1222 recipients.

CDR1 and CDR2 (germline): LNHDA, SQIVND (reference sequence). This CDR3 contains 14 residues. V dropped 3 bases and J dropped 1 base, with 9 bases sitting between them. The V call is TRBV19, the J call TRBJ1-1; perhaps TRBD1 as D (5 bases). This sequence was found in an adult in good health. The material was peripheral blood, obtained on day 0 of AZD1222 vaccination. The CDR3 here is CASSMRGPNTEAFF. The CDR3 nucleotides are TGTGCCAGTAGTATGAGGGGCCCGAACACTGAAGCTTTCTTT.